These T cell receptor beta chains were read from a single sample in a study of T cell repertoires in cytomegalovirus infection. For these TCRs, the target antigens are not known. Each CDR3 protein gets one entry after TCRdb re-called the reads with MiXCR. The sample shows about 160,000 distinct CDR3 sequences, approximately 21% of them seen only once. Material: CD8+ T cells from cultured PBMCs, obtained from culture after CMV antigen stimulation. The receptor source for this set is a human donor in good health (CMV status not recorded). Some clones in this sample may be carry-over from other donors' samples. Both conserved end residues are part of each CDR3. The order of the fields is D gene, J gene, clone size, V gene, CDR3 protein, CDR3 DNA. The D gene is left open where the match is weak. Some rows have no size entry. The others give once, few or many, or a class for an expanded clone.

d_call: .; j_call: TRBJ2-5; clone_size: .; v_call: TRBV2; cdr3_aa: CASPAGRGGSQETQYF; cdr3_nt: TGTGCCAGCCCTGCGGGAAGGGGGGGGAGCCAAGAGACCCAGTACTTC
d_call: TRBD1; j_call: TRBJ1-4; clone_size: .; v_call: TRBV14; cdr3_aa: CASSQARTGNEKLFF; cdr3_nt: TGTGCCAGCAGCCAAGCCAGGACAGGGAATGAAAAACTGTTTTTT
d_call: TRBD1; j_call: TRBJ1-5; clone_size: .; v_call: TRBV9; cdr3_aa: CASSLGTGGNNQPQHF; cdr3_nt: TGTGCCAGCAGCCTAGGGACAGGGGGAAACAATCAGCCCCAGCATTTT
d_call: .; j_call: TRBJ1-1; clone_size: .; v_call: TRBV12-3/TRBV12-4; cdr3_aa: CASSLPDGAFF; cdr3_nt: TGTGCCAGCAGTTTACCGGACGGAGCTTTCTTT
d_call: .; j_call: TRBJ2-3; clone_size: many; v_call: TRBV7-2; cdr3_aa: CASSPKFLPDTQYF; cdr3_nt: TGTGCCAGCAGCCCAAAGTTCCTCCCAGATACGCAGTATTTT
d_call: .; j_call: TRBJ1-2; clone_size: .; v_call: TRBV2; cdr3_aa: CASSEALPDSTNYGYTF; cdr3_nt: TGTGCCAGCAGTGAAGCGCTTCCGGACAGCACTAACTATGGCTACACCTTC
d_call: TRBD2; j_call: TRBJ2-1; clone_size: .; v_call: TRBV29-1; cdr3_aa: CSALSSGVYNEQFF; cdr3_nt: TGCAGCGCCCTGAGTAGCGGGGTATACAATGAGCAGTTCTTC
d_call: TRBD2; j_call: TRBJ2-1; clone_size: few; v_call: TRBV12-3/TRBV12-4; cdr3_aa: CASSFGFPAGDRREDEQFF; cdr3_nt: TGTGCCAGCAGTTTCGGCTTCCCAGCGGGGGACCGTCGAGAGGATGAGCAGTTCTTC
d_call: .; j_call: TRBJ2-5; clone_size: few; v_call: TRBV7-9; cdr3_aa: CASSNYRDQQETQYF; cdr3_nt: TGTGCCAGCAGCAACTACCGGGACCAGCAAGAGACCCAGTACTTC
d_call: .; j_call: TRBJ1-1; clone_size: .; v_call: TRBV11-2; cdr3_aa: CASSLGARWTTEAFF; cdr3_nt: TGTGCCAGCAGCTTAGGGGCCAGGTGGACCACTGAAGCTTTCTTT
d_call: .; j_call: TRBJ1-1; clone_size: many; v_call: TRBV27; cdr3_aa: CASSLTENTEAFF; cdr3_nt: TGTGCCAGCAGTTTAACCGAAAACACTGAAGCTTTCTTT
d_call: .; j_call: TRBJ2-5; clone_size: few; v_call: TRBV9; cdr3_aa: CASSVVPGARETQYF; cdr3_nt: TGTGCCAGCAGCGTAGTACCGGGGGCAAGAGAGACCCAGTACTTC
d_call: TRBD1; j_call: TRBJ2-7; clone_size: .; v_call: TRBV7-2; cdr3_aa: CASSLALGTGRSYEQYF; cdr3_nt: TGTGCCAGCAGCTTAGCGCTAGGGACAGGGAGGTCCTACGAGCAGTACTTC
d_call: .; j_call: TRBJ1-6; clone_size: few; v_call: TRBV4-1; cdr3_aa: CASSPEYGSHNSPLHF; cdr3_nt: TGCGCCAGCAGCCCAGAGTACGGTTCCCATAATTCACCCCTCCACTTT
d_call: TRBD2; j_call: TRBJ2-3; clone_size: .; v_call: TRBV28; cdr3_aa: CASSLKTSGGRPDTQYF; cdr3_nt: TGTGCCAGCAGTTTAAAGACTAGCGGGGGGAGGCCAGATACGCAGTATTTT
d_call: .; j_call: TRBJ2-2; clone_size: few; v_call: TRBV7-2; cdr3_aa: CASRDTRGSTGELFF; cdr3_nt: TGTGCCAGCAGAGACACCAGGGGTAGCACCGGGGAGCTGTTTTTT
d_call: .; j_call: TRBJ1-4; clone_size: few; v_call: TRBV14; cdr3_aa: CASSQANKGWSEKLFF; cdr3_nt: TGTGCCAGCAGCCAAGCCAACAAGGGATGGAGTGAAAAACTGTTTTTT
d_call: TRBD1; j_call: TRBJ2-7; clone_size: .; v_call: TRBV13; cdr3_aa: CASSAPMTGGSYEQYF; cdr3_nt: TGTGCCAGCAGCGCCCCGATGACAGGGGGTTCCTACGAGCAGTACTTC
d_call: .; j_call: TRBJ2-5; clone_size: few; v_call: TRBV7-9; cdr3_aa: CASSLEQGRAETQYF; cdr3_nt: TGTGCCAGCAGCTTAGAACAGGGCCGCGCAGAGACCCAGTACTTC
d_call: .; j_call: TRBJ1-4; clone_size: many; v_call: TRBV20-1; cdr3_aa: CSAERTTGWKLFF; cdr3_nt: TGCAGTGCTGAGCGAACGACAGGATGGAAACTGTTTTTT
d_call: .; j_call: TRBJ2-6; clone_size: few; v_call: TRBV7-6; cdr3_aa: CASSYGGGANVLTF; cdr3_nt: TGTGCCAGCAGCTATGGGGGTGGGGCCAACGTCCTGACTTTC
d_call: .; j_call: TRBJ2-3; clone_size: .; v_call: TRBV6-2/TRBV6-3; cdr3_aa: CASSMRTDTDTQYF; cdr3_nt: TGTGCCAGCAGTATGCGGACAGACACAGATACGCAGTATTTT
d_call: .; j_call: TRBJ2-7; clone_size: few; v_call: TRBV9; cdr3_aa: CASSEGGGLSYEQYF; cdr3_nt: TGTGCCAGCAGCGAAGGGGGGGGCCTTTCCTACGAGCAGTACTTC
d_call: .; j_call: TRBJ1-1; clone_size: few; v_call: TRBV9; cdr3_aa: CASSVVNTEAFF; cdr3_nt: TGTGCCAGCAGCGTAGTCAACACTGAAGCTTTCTTT
d_call: .; j_call: TRBJ2-5; clone_size: .; v_call: TRBV7-9; cdr3_aa: CASSTRLGSRRETQYF; cdr3_nt: TGTGCCAGCAGTACCCGACTGGGCAGTAGACGAGAGACCCAGTACTTC
d_call: .; j_call: TRBJ1-4; clone_size: few; v_call: TRBV13; cdr3_aa: CASSASGGREKLFF; cdr3_nt: TGTGCCAGCAGCGCAAGTGGGGGGCGTGAAAAACTGTTTTTT
d_call: .; j_call: TRBJ2-1; clone_size: .; v_call: TRBV7-3; cdr3_aa: CASSLMAASSYNEQFF; cdr3_nt: TGTGCCAGCAGCTTAATGGCGGCTTCCTCCTACAATGAGCAGTTCTTC
d_call: .; j_call: TRBJ2-7; clone_size: few; v_call: TRBV28; cdr3_aa: CASSLTTGPIPYEQYF; cdr3_nt: TGTGCCAGCAGTCTGACGACAGGTCCCATCCCCTACGAGCAGTACTTC
d_call: .; j_call: TRBJ2-7; clone_size: .; v_call: TRBV7-8; cdr3_aa: CASSLGDSLGFYEQYF; cdr3_nt: TGTGCCAGCAGCTTAGGTGACAGTCTAGGGTTCTACGAGCAGTACTTC
d_call: .; j_call: TRBJ1-3; clone_size: few; v_call: TRBV7-9; cdr3_aa: CASSLEDNASGGNTIYF; cdr3_nt: TGTGCCAGCAGCTTAGAGGACAACGCTAGCGGTGGAAACACCATATATTTT
d_call: TRBD1; j_call: TRBJ2-5; clone_size: .; v_call: TRBV20-1; cdr3_aa: CSARDLVTGLLAETQYF; cdr3_nt: TGCAGTGCTAGAGATCTCGTGACAGGGTTACTTGCAGAGACCCAGTACTTC
d_call: TRBD1; j_call: TRBJ1-5; clone_size: .; v_call: TRBV7-2; cdr3_aa: CASSLGTGALRSQHF; cdr3_nt: TGTGCCAGCAGCCTAGGGACAGGGGCGCTCCGGTCCCAGCATTTT
d_call: .; j_call: TRBJ2-1; clone_size: few; v_call: TRBV6-1; cdr3_aa: CASSGPLVGGYNEQFF; cdr3_nt: TGTGCCAGCAGTGGCCCTCTAGTAGGTGGCTACAATGAGCAGTTCTTC
d_call: TRBD2; j_call: TRBJ2-5; clone_size: .; v_call: TRBV7-8; cdr3_aa: CASSSGLEFQETQYF; cdr3_nt: TGTGCCAGCAGCTCTGGACTAGAGTTTCAAGAGACCCAGTACTTC
d_call: TRBD1; j_call: TRBJ1-1; clone_size: .; v_call: TRBV5-5; cdr3_aa: CASSLTGAEAFF; cdr3_nt: TGTGCCAGCAGCTTGACAGGGGCTGAAGCTTTCTTT
d_call: .; j_call: TRBJ2-7; clone_size: few; v_call: TRBV7-9; cdr3_aa: CASSPQPHEQYF; cdr3_nt: TGTGCCAGCAGCCCCCAACCCCACGAGCAGTACTTC
d_call: TRBD1; j_call: TRBJ1-6; clone_size: .; v_call: TRBV20-1; cdr3_aa: CSARTGQEVSPLHF; cdr3_nt: TGCAGTGCTAGGACAGGGCAGGAGGTTTCACCCCTCCACTTT
d_call: .; j_call: TRBJ2-3; clone_size: .; v_call: TRBV11-2; cdr3_aa: CASSALGRWADTQYF; cdr3_nt: TGTGCCAGCAGCGCCCTGGGCAGATGGGCAGATACGCAGTATTTT
d_call: .; j_call: TRBJ1-2; clone_size: .; v_call: TRBV6-2/TRBV6-3; cdr3_aa: CASSRNVGGYTF; cdr3_nt: TGTGCCAGCAGCCGCAATGTTGGGGGCTACACCTTC
d_call: TRBD1; j_call: TRBJ2-7; clone_size: few; v_call: TRBV7-3; cdr3_aa: CASSSTGNGYEQYF; cdr3_nt: TGTGCCAGCAGCTCGACAGGGAACGGTTACGAGCAGTACTTC
d_call: .; j_call: TRBJ1-3; clone_size: few; v_call: TRBV9; cdr3_aa: CASSPNSGNTIYF; cdr3_nt: TGTGCCAGCAGCCCTAATTCAGGAAACACCATATATTTT
d_call: TRBD1; j_call: TRBJ1-5; clone_size: few; v_call: TRBV6-1; cdr3_aa: CASSEDRGGSYSNQPQHF; cdr3_nt: TGTGCCAGCAGTGAAGACAGGGGAGGGTCCTATAGCAATCAGCCCCAGCATTTT
d_call: .; j_call: TRBJ1-2; clone_size: many; v_call: TRBV30; cdr3_aa: CAWSGHTNYGYTF; cdr3_nt: TGTGCCTGGAGCGGACATACTAACTATGGCTACACCTTC
d_call: .; j_call: TRBJ2-5; clone_size: .; v_call: TRBV7-8; cdr3_aa: CASSLAEVRQETQYF; cdr3_nt: TGTGCCAGCAGCTTAGCGGAGGTGCGCCAAGAGACCCAGTACTTC
d_call: TRBD2; j_call: TRBJ2-1; clone_size: few; v_call: TRBV2; cdr3_aa: CASTLAGAYNEQFF; cdr3_nt: TGTGCCAGCACTCTAGCGGGGGCCTACAATGAGCAGTTCTTC
d_call: .; j_call: TRBJ2-5; clone_size: few; v_call: TRBV7-6; cdr3_aa: CASSFGKAAQETQYF; cdr3_nt: TGTGCTAGCAGCTTTGGGAAGGCGGCCCAAGAGACCCAGTACTTC
d_call: .; j_call: TRBJ2-1; clone_size: .; v_call: TRBV19; cdr3_aa: CASSISQAYNEQFF; cdr3_nt: TGTGCCAGTAGTATATCACAGGCCTACAATGAGCAGTTCTTC
d_call: TRBD2; j_call: TRBJ2-7; clone_size: .; v_call: TRBV20-1; cdr3_aa: CSAPTSGASYEQYF; cdr3_nt: TGCAGTGCCCCGACTAGCGGGGCCTCCTACGAGCAGTACTTC
d_call: TRBD1; j_call: TRBJ2-7; clone_size: .; v_call: TRBV7-9; cdr3_aa: CASSTQGGYEQYF; cdr3_nt: TGTGCCAGCAGCACACAGGGGGGCTACGAGCAGTACTTC
d_call: TRBD1; j_call: TRBJ1-1; clone_size: .; v_call: TRBV6-6; cdr3_aa: CASSQGTGNEAFF; cdr3_nt: TGTGCCAGCAGTCAGGGGACAGGGAATGAGGCTTTCTTT
d_call: .; j_call: TRBJ2-2; clone_size: few; v_call: TRBV5-1; cdr3_aa: CASSLRPGDSNTGELFF; cdr3_nt: TGCGCCAGCAGCTTGCGGCCAGGAGATTCGAACACCGGGGAGCTGTTTTTT
d_call: .; j_call: TRBJ1-1; clone_size: .; v_call: TRBV12-3/TRBV12-4; cdr3_aa: CASSYVQVGTEAFF; cdr3_nt: TGTGCCAGCAGTTACGTTCAGGTGGGCACTGAAGCTTTCTTT
d_call: .; j_call: TRBJ1-2; clone_size: few; v_call: TRBV29-1; cdr3_aa: CSADGSRGGYTF; cdr3_nt: TGCAGCGCCGACGGCAGTCGGGGTGGCTACACCTTC
d_call: TRBD1; j_call: TRBJ2-5; clone_size: few; v_call: TRBV7-9; cdr3_aa: CASSSRDREETQYF; cdr3_nt: TGTGCCAGCAGCTCCAGGGACAGGGAAGAGACCCAGTACTTC
d_call: TRBD1; j_call: TRBJ1-6; clone_size: .; v_call: TRBV27; cdr3_aa: CASRDRPRSYNSPLHF; cdr3_nt: TGTGCCAGCAGGGACAGGCCGCGGTCCTATAATTCACCCCTCCACTTT
d_call: .; j_call: TRBJ2-2; clone_size: few; v_call: TRBV7-2; cdr3_aa: CASSHDDYRVVNTGELFF; cdr3_nt: TGTGCCAGCAGTCATGACGACTACAGGGTTGTAAACACCGGGGAGCTGTTTTTT
d_call: .; j_call: TRBJ2-5; clone_size: .; v_call: TRBV18; cdr3_aa: CASSPWATMDLRGTQYF; cdr3_nt: TGTGCCAGCTCACCATGGGCCACGATGGACTTGAGAGGGACCCAGTACTTC